These T cell receptor beta chains were read from a single sample in a study of identical twins. TCRdb passed the 5' RACE reads through MiXCR, listing each CDR3 protein once. This repertoire shows approximately 600,000 distinct CDR3 sequences, more than 9% found once; its top ten account for roughly 3%. In addition, the sample was reused for a study of yellow fever vaccine responses in identical twins.

Material for sequencing was PBMCs. These receptors came from a woman aged 18-35 years in good health. CDR3s include the opening cysteine and the closing phenylalanine or tryptophan. The D gene is left open where the match is weak. Some rows mark clone size as missing; the rest say once, few, many or name a class of expanded clone.

TRBJ2-3	TRBV12-5	-	-	TGTTCTAGTGGCCGAGACAGCACAGATACGCAGTATTTT	CSSGRDSTDTQYF
TRBJ2-7	TRBV10-3	TRBD1	-	TGTGCCATCAGACCTGGGACAGAGTCCTACGAGCAGTACTTC	CAIRPGTESYEQYF
TRBJ2-1	TRBV3-1	-	-	TGTGCCAGCAGCCAAGATTGGGGTTCCCACAATGAGCAGTTCTTC	CASSQDWGSHNEQFF
TRBJ2-1	TRBV15	-	-	TGTGCCACCAGCAGAGATCCGGACTCCGGGCTTGAGCAGTTCTTC	CATSRDPDSGLEQFF
TRBJ2-7	TRBV6-2/TRBV6-3	TRBD1	-	TGTGCCAGCAGTTACCGGACAGGGACCTACGAGCAGTACTTC	CASSYRTGTYEQYF
TRBJ2-1	TRBV15	-	many	TGTGCCACCAGCTCAACCTCTAACAATGAGCAGTTCTTC	CATSSTSNNEQFF
TRBJ2-2	TRBV12-3/TRBV12-4	-	many	TGTGCCAGCAGTTCGTGGGGTGGCACCGGGGAGCTGTTTTTT	CASSSWGGTGELFF
TRBJ1-1	TRBV29-1	-	-	TGCAGCGTTGTGCGTAGAGACACTGAAGCTTTCTTT	CSVVRRDTEAFF
TRBJ2-5	TRBV28	TRBD2	many	TGTGCCAGCAGTATTTCTAGCGGGAGGGCCCCGGGAGAGACCCAGTACTTC	CASSISSGRAPGETQYF
TRBJ1-2	TRBV6-5	-	-	TGTGCCAGCAGTTATTTTTCAGGGACGGTGCGCGGCTACACCTTC	CASSYFSGTVRGYTF
TRBJ1-2	TRBV12-3/TRBV12-4	-	few	TGTGCCAGCAGTTTAACGATGGGAGGGGCCAGACGCTATGGCTACACCTTC	CASSLTMGGARRYGYTF
TRBJ2-1	TRBV12-3/TRBV12-4	TRBD2	many	TGTGCCAGCAGTAGACTAGCGGGAGTTAATGAGCAGTTCTTC	CASSRLAGVNEQFF
TRBJ2-7	TRBV10-3	-	-	TGTGCCATTCAGACGGGATACGAGCAGTACTTC	CAIQTGYEQYF
TRBJ2-6	TRBV29-1	-	many	TGCAGCGTTGAAGGGAAGGCAGATGGGGCCAACGTCCTGACTTTC	CSVEGKADGANVLTF
TRBJ2-5	TRBV7-9	TRBD2	-	TGTGCCAGCAGCTTAGCGACTAGCGGGGGACAAGAGACCCAGTACTTC	CASSLATSGGQETQYF
TRBJ2-7	TRBV18	TRBD2	few	TGTGCCAGCTCACCAACTCTGAGCACTGCTAGCGGGATTTACGAGCAGTACTTC	CASSPTLSTASGIYEQYF
TRBJ2-7	TRBV4-2	-	many	TGTGCCAGCAGCCAAGATCAGCAGGGTGGCTCCTACGAGCAGTACTTC	CASSQDQQGGSYEQYF
TRBJ2-1	TRBV6-1	-	-	TGTGCCAGCAGTGAACCGGGACATAAAATAAACAATGAGCAGTTCTTC	CASSEPGHKINNEQFF
TRBJ2-3	TRBV20-1	-	few	TGCAGTGCAGTCCTAGGGTGGGTTAGCACAGATACGCAGTATTTT	CSAVLGWVSTDTQYF
TRBJ1-5	TRBV12-5	-	few	TGTGCTAGTGGTAAATTGAGACGGAGGGTCAATCAGCCCCAGCATTTT	CASGKLRRRVNQPQHF
TRBJ2-3	TRBV10-3	TRBD2	-	TGTGCCATCAGTGAGTCGATGGCTAGCGGGAGAACAGATACGCAGTATTTT	CAISESMASGRTDTQYF
TRBJ2-1	TRBV9	TRBD2	-	TGTGCCAGCACCCCGGGAGGGAGCTCCTACAATGAGCAGTTCTTC	CASTPGGSSYNEQFF
TRBJ2-3	TRBV29-1	TRBD1	-	TGCAGCGTTGACCAGGGGGTCCCTGATACGCAGTATTTT	CSVDQGVPDTQYF
TRBJ2-5	TRBV3-1	-	-	TGTGCCAGCAGCCAAGTCGTGGCGGGGAGACAAGAGACCCAGTACTTC	CASSQVVAGRQETQYF
TRBJ2-1	TRBV5-6	TRBD1	few	TGTGCCAGCAGCGCGTCCGGGACAGGTTTCTACAATGAGCAGTTCTTC	CASSASGTGFYNEQFF
TRBJ2-2	TRBV20-1	-	few	TGCAGTGCTAGGGGTCGCAGTGGGTCGGGGGAGCTGTTTTTT	CSARGRSGSGELFF
TRBJ1-4	TRBV19	-	few	TGTGCCAGTACTGGTCCAGCAACTAATGAAAAACTGTTTTTT	CASTGPATNEKLFF
TRBJ2-1	TRBV6-2/TRBV6-3	-	-	TGTGCCAGCAGTTATTTCAAAGACAATGAGCAGTTCTTC	CASSYFKDNEQFF
TRBJ2-2	TRBV27	-	-	TGTGCCAGCAGTCTGATGGGTCCCAACACCGGGGAGCTGTTTTTT	CASSLMGPNTGELFF
TRBJ1-5	TRBV4-1	-	-	TGCGCCAGCAGCCAAGAGGCAAGCAATCAGCCCCAGCATTTT	CASSQEASNQPQHF
TRBJ2-7	TRBV2	-	many	TGTGCCAGCAGTGCGATGCCGGTCTACCACTCCTACGAGCAGTACTTC	CASSAMPVYHSYEQYF
TRBJ1-4	TRBV9	-	many	TGTGCCAGCAGCGCCACAGGGAGATCGGAAAAACTGTTTTTT	CASSATGRSEKLFF
TRBJ2-7	TRBV20-1	-	few	TGCAGTGCGCCAACCGGGGCCTCCTACGAGCAGTACTTC	CSAPTGASYEQYF
TRBJ2-3	TRBV11-2	TRBD2	-	TGTGCCAGCCGGGGAACAGCGGGAGCAGATACGCAGTATTTT	CASRGTAGADTQYF
TRBJ1-1	TRBV6-1	-	many	TGTGCCAGCAAGGAGGGAGTGGGAAACACTGAAGCTTTCTTT	CASKEGVGNTEAFF
TRBJ2-7	TRBV20-1	-	few	TGCAGTGCTAGAGGGGGTCCCATCTACGAGCAGTACTTC	CSARGGPIYEQYF
TRBJ2-5	TRBV12-3/TRBV12-4	-	-	TGTGCCAGCAGCCCGAAGGGGCAAGGGACCCAGTACTTC	CASSPKGQGTQYF
TRBJ2-7	TRBV4-2	TRBD2	-	TGTGCCAGCAGCCCCGCAGCGGGAGAAAATTGGGACGAGCAGTACTTC	CASSPAAGENWDEQYF
TRBJ1-3	TRBV12-3/TRBV12-4	TRBD1	many	TGTGCCAGCAGTATTATCACAGGGGGCAAGGGAAACACCATATATTTT	CASSIITGGKGNTIYF
TRBJ2-6	TRBV27	-	few	TGTGCCAGCAGTTTAACAGGGACCTTCTCTGGGGCCAACGTCCTGACTTTC	CASSLTGTFSGANVLTF
TRBJ2-6	TRBV18	-	-	TGTGCCAGCTCACCAGAAACGGGAGGGGCCAACGTCCTGACTTTC	CASSPETGGANVLTF
TRBJ2-1	TRBV5-1	-	-	TGCGCCAGCAGCTTGGCCAGTTTGGGGGCAGTCAATGAGCAGTTCTTC	CASSLASLGAVNEQFF
TRBJ2-3	TRBV2	TRBD1	-	TGTGCCAGCAGTAGGGACAGCACAGATATGCAGTATTTT	CASSRDSTDMQYF
TRBJ2-3	TRBV27	TRBD2	few	TGTGCCAGCAGGCGGGGGGGGATCACAGATACGCAGTATTTT	CASRRGGITDTQYF
TRBJ2-1	TRBV18	TRBD2	-	TGTGCCAGCTCACTTCTTCTGACTAGCGGGAGCGCCTACAATGAGCAGTTCTTC	CASSLLLTSGSAYNEQFF
TRBJ2-7	TRBV18	-	many	TGTGCCAGCTCACCGAGGCAGACAGGGACTGGCGAGCAGTACTTC	CASSPRQTGTGEQYF
TRBJ2-7	TRBV3-1	-	-	TGTGCCAGCAGCCAAGATGAGAGATCTTACTCCTACGAGCAGTACTTC	CASSQDERSYSYEQYF
TRBJ2-1	TRBV12-3/TRBV12-4	TRBD1	many	TGTGCCAGCAGTTCCTCGACAGGGCGTGAGCAGTTCTTC	CASSSSTGREQFF
TRBJ2-3	TRBV28	TRBD2	many	TGTGCCAGCACTAGCGGGAGGACAGATACGCAGTATTTT	CASTSGRTDTQYF
TRBJ2-5	TRBV21-1	-	-	TGTGCCAGCAGCAAAGTTCCTTCAGCGGGAGGGCCGAGTGAGACCCAGTACTTC	CASSKVPSAGGPSETQYF
TRBJ2-7	TRBV27	-	-	TGTGCCAGCAGTTTTGGAGGAGACTCCTACGAGCAGTACTTC	CASSFGGDSYEQYF